The source of this TCR beta chain is a study of CD8+ T cells in alopecia areata. This clone was recorded a few times. With 6 bases removed from V and 7 bases from J, the gap between germline ends came to 10 bases. The CDR3 loop spans 12 amino acids. From germline, CDR1 is MDHEN and CDR2 SYDVKM. cDNA prepared by RNA extraction and subsequent reverse transcription served as the template for sequencing. The table came from immunoSEQ multiplex PCR; TCRdb's copy has only in-frame clones and leaves some out. This table holds about 98,000 clones, 35% to 50% found once. The sequenced sample was CD4+ T cells sorted from blood. The receptor was derived from a human donor with alopecia areata. The chain carries TRBV28 and TRBJ1-5; D gene unclear. CDR3 sequence reads: CASRREGQPQHF. DNA for the CDR3: TGTGCCAGCAGAAGGGAGGGACAGCCCCAGCATTTT. The whole variable domain, filled in from reference TRBV28 and TRBJ1-5, reads DVKVTQSSRYLVKRTGEKVFLECVQDMDHENMFWYRQDPGLGLRLIYFSYDVKMKEKGDIPEGYSVSREKKERFSLILESASTNQTSMYLCASRREGQPQHFGDGTRLSIL.